This T cell receptor beta chain was captured in a study of T cell changes during pregnancy in multiple sclerosis. Clones were read by immunoSEQ multiplex PCR, and TCRdb kept only the in-frame ones, dropping some. The data show 35,000 or so clones, more than 70% seen once. V lost 5 bases, J lost 9 bases, and 11 bases lay in between. Germline V gene sequence: CDR1 MRHNA, CDR2 SNTAGT. The CDR3 has 13 residues. The sample here was CD4+ T cells from peripheral blood mononuclear cells, taken after pregnancy. The chain uses TRBV6-4 and TRBJ1-6; D is possibly TRBD1 (5 bases). The sequence was collected from a female donor in good health, enrolled as a control in a pregnancy study. CDR3 amino acids: CASSQTGGSPLHF. The CDR3 coding sequence is TGTGCCAGCAGTCAGACGGGGGGTTCACCCCTCCACTTT.